The rows below give T cell receptor beta chains drawn from one sample of a study of human T cells and chemical hapten exposure. TCRdb re-analysed the RACE reads in MiXCR, keeping a single row per CDR3 protein. The sample contains roughly 38,000 distinct CDR3 sequences, about an eighth of which appear only once. This specimen consisted of whole blood, obtained in connection with sensitization to the hapten diphenylcyclopropenone (DPC). The source is a woman aged 25 to 45 with alopecia areata. Some clones in this sample may be carry-over from other donors' samples. Each CDR3 is given with its conserved first and last residue. A D gene is named only where the DNA matches it firmly. Only part of the rows carry a size: once, few, many, or a class if the clone is expanded.

clone size: many
V gene: TRBV15
D gene: TRBD2
J gene: TRBJ2-1
CDR3 protein: CATSSRTSGRAQNEQFF
CDR3 DNA: TGTGCCACCAGCTCGCGGACTAGCGGGAGAGCACAGAATGAGCAGTTCTTC

clone size: -
V gene: TRBV20-1
D gene: TRBD1
J gene: TRBJ2-5
CDR3 protein: CSARRAWDSQETQYF
CDR3 DNA: TGCAGTGCTAGGAGGGCCTGGGACAGCCAAGAGACCCAGTACTTC

clone size: -
V gene: TRBV7-2
D gene: -
J gene: TRBJ2-5
CDR3 protein: CASSLVITETQYF
CDR3 DNA: TGTGCCAGCAGCTTAGTTATCACGGAGACCCAGTACTTC

clone size: -
V gene: TRBV7-2
D gene: -
J gene: TRBJ2-1
CDR3 protein: CASSLITGFSYNEQFF
CDR3 DNA: TGTGCCAGCAGCTTGATTACGGGATTTTCCTACAATGAGCAGTTCTTC

clone size: many
V gene: TRBV5-1
D gene: -
J gene: TRBJ2-1
CDR3 protein: CASSPEASHGNEQFF
CDR3 DNA: TGCGCCAGCAGCCCCGAGGCGTCCCACGGCAATGAGCAGTTCTTC

clone size: medium-sized
V gene: TRBV4-1
D gene: -
J gene: TRBJ2-7
CDR3 protein: CASSYNAGAEQYF
CDR3 DNA: TGCGCCAGCAGCTATAATGCGGGGGCCGAGCAGTACTTC

clone size: few
V gene: TRBV29-1
D gene: -
J gene: TRBJ1-4
CDR3 protein: CSVAQGRKLFF
CDR3 DNA: TGCAGCGTAGCTCAGGGGAGGAAACTGTTTTTT

clone size: -
V gene: TRBV24-1
D gene: -
J gene: TRBJ1-2
CDR3 protein: CATSEGRMYGYTF
CDR3 DNA: TGTGCCACCAGTGAGGGGAGGATGTATGGCTACACCTTC

clone size: many
V gene: TRBV12-5
D gene: -
J gene: TRBJ2-3
CDR3 protein: CASGPPHGHTQYF
CDR3 DNA: TGTGCTAGTGGTCCTCCCCATGGCCATACGCAGTATTTT

clone size: -
V gene: TRBV7-2
D gene: -
J gene: TRBJ2-1
CDR3 protein: CASSFESGNEQFF
CDR3 DNA: TGTGCCAGCAGCTTCGAGAGCGGCAATGAGCAGTTCTTC

clone size: many
V gene: TRBV7-2
D gene: TRBD2
J gene: TRBJ2-1
CDR3 protein: CASSLVGGPIGEQFF
CDR3 DNA: TGTGCCAGCAGCTTAGTGGGAGGGCCGATTGGAGAGCAGTTCTTC

clone size: -
V gene: TRBV28
D gene: TRBD2
J gene: TRBJ2-4
CDR3 protein: CASSSMASGRDIQYF
CDR3 DNA: TGTGCCAGCAGTTCGATGGCCAGCGGGAGGGACATTCAGTACTTC

clone size: few
V gene: TRBV20-1
D gene: -
J gene: TRBJ2-1
CDR3 protein: CSARDYNEQFF
CDR3 DNA: TGCAGTGCTAGAGACTACAATGAGCAGTTCTTC

clone size: many
V gene: TRBV25-1
D gene: TRBD2
J gene: TRBJ2-1
CDR3 protein: CASRRLAGVEQFF
CDR3 DNA: TGTGCCAGCCGCCGACTAGCGGGAGTCGAGCAGTTCTTC

clone size: few
V gene: TRBV7-2
D gene: TRBD1
J gene: TRBJ2-1
CDR3 protein: CASSLAQGARWFF
CDR3 DNA: TGTGCCAGCAGCTTGGCTCAGGGGGCAAGGTGGTTCTTC

clone size: many
V gene: TRBV4-3
D gene: -
J gene: TRBJ2-1
CDR3 protein: CASSQDNRISSGGDEQFF
CDR3 DNA: TGCGCCAGCAGCCAAGATAATAGGATAAGTTCTGGGGGCGATGAGCAGTTCTTC

clone size: many
V gene: TRBV7-3
D gene: -
J gene: TRBJ2-3
CDR3 protein: CASSQDRTRADTQYF
CDR3 DNA: TGTGCCAGCAGCCAAGACCGAACAAGGGCAGATACGCAGTATTTT

clone size: few
V gene: TRBV2
D gene: TRBD1
J gene: TRBJ2-1
CDR3 protein: CASRNDRGPFDEQFF
CDR3 DNA: TGTGCCAGCAGGAACGACAGGGGACCATTCGATGAGCAGTTCTTC

clone size: -
V gene: TRBV9
D gene: -
J gene: TRBJ2-7
CDR3 protein: CASSGPLAGEQYF
CDR3 DNA: TGTGCCAGCAGCGGCCCTCTAGCAGGCGAGCAGTACTTC

clone size: many
V gene: TRBV20-1
D gene: -
J gene: TRBJ2-5
CDR3 protein: CSADYRVGQETQYF
CDR3 DNA: TGCAGTGCTGATTACAGGGTTGGACAAGAGACCCAGTACTTC

clone size: many
V gene: TRBV19
D gene: TRBD1
J gene: TRBJ2-4
CDR3 protein: CASSRQGTDIQYF
CDR3 DNA: TGTGCCAGTAGCCGACAGGGGACGGACATTCAGTACTTC

clone size: many
V gene: TRBV7-9
D gene: -
J gene: TRBJ2-7
CDR3 protein: CASSLGTVVDEQYF
CDR3 DNA: TGTGCCAGCAGCTTGGGGACGGTTGTCGACGAGCAGTACTTC

clone size: few
V gene: TRBV20-1
D gene: -
J gene: TRBJ1-1
CDR3 protein: CSARANRQKNTEAFF
CDR3 DNA: TGCAGTGCTAGGGCGAACAGACAAAAGAACACTGAAGCTTTCTTT

clone size: few
V gene: TRBV6-5
D gene: TRBD2
J gene: TRBJ2-7
CDR3 protein: CASRNLAGGPHEQYF
CDR3 DNA: TGTGCCAGCAGAAACTTAGCGGGAGGGCCCCACGAGCAGTACTTC

clone size: -
V gene: TRBV20-1
D gene: -
J gene: TRBJ1-5
CDR3 protein: CSASGWREWGNQPQHF
CDR3 DNA: TGCAGTGCTAGTGGCTGGAGGGAATGGGGCAATCAGCCCCAGCATTTT

clone size: many
V gene: TRBV6-2/TRBV6-3
D gene: TRBD2
J gene: TRBJ2-1
CDR3 protein: CASSALAGIYNEQFF
CDR3 DNA: TGTGCCAGCAGTGCACTAGCGGGAATTTACAATGAGCAGTTCTTC

clone size: many
V gene: TRBV20-1
D gene: -
J gene: TRBJ1-6
CDR3 protein: CSASRGAGNSPLHF
CDR3 DNA: TGCAGTGCTAGCAGGGGCGCGGGCAATTCACCCCTCCACTTT

clone size: many
V gene: TRBV18
D gene: -
J gene: TRBJ1-2
CDR3 protein: CASSPYHGGGGYTF
CDR3 DNA: TGTGCCAGCTCACCATACCACGGAGGCGGTGGCTACACCTTC

clone size: -
V gene: TRBV20-1
D gene: -
J gene: TRBJ2-1
CDR3 protein: CSARDQWSSYNEQFF
CDR3 DNA: TGCAGTGCTAGAGATCAGTGGAGCTCCTACAATGAGCAGTTCTTC

clone size: few
V gene: TRBV6-2/TRBV6-3
D gene: -
J gene: TRBJ2-7
CDR3 protein: CASSSQNQYSSYEQYF
CDR3 DNA: TGTGCCAGCAGTTCCCAGAACCAGTATAGCTCCTACGAGCAGTACTTC

clone size: many
V gene: TRBV7-2
D gene: TRBD2
J gene: TRBJ2-5
CDR3 protein: CASSLGGLAEGKETQYF
CDR3 DNA: TGTGCCAGCAGCTTAGGGGGACTAGCGGAGGGGAAAGAGACCCAGTACTTC

clone size: -
V gene: TRBV12-3/TRBV12-4
D gene: -
J gene: TRBJ1-1
CDR3 protein: CASNGRDGFRTEAFF
CDR3 DNA: TGTGCCAGCAACGGTAGGGACGGGTTTAGGACTGAAGCTTTCTTT

clone size: few
V gene: TRBV29-1
D gene: -
J gene: TRBJ2-1
CDR3 protein: CSVEAVWGNEQFF
CDR3 DNA: TGCAGCGTTGAAGCCGTATGGGGCAATGAGCAGTTCTTC

clone size: -
V gene: TRBV6-2/TRBV6-3
D gene: TRBD2
J gene: TRBJ2-5
CDR3 protein: CASNPGSSGATQYF
CDR3 DNA: TGTGCCAGCAACCCGGGATCCAGCGGGGCGACCCAGTACTTC

clone size: few
V gene: TRBV20-1
D gene: -
J gene: TRBJ2-7
CDR3 protein: CSTRTTGRWAYEQYF
CDR3 DNA: TGCAGTACAAGGACTACAGGCCGCTGGGCCTACGAGCAGTACTTC

clone size: many
V gene: TRBV20-1
D gene: TRBD2
J gene: TRBJ2-7
CDR3 protein: CSARGEGWTSENEQYF
CDR3 DNA: TGCAGTGCTAGAGGGGAAGGGTGGACTAGCGAGAACGAGCAGTACTTC

clone size: many
V gene: TRBV27
D gene: -
J gene: TRBJ2-2
CDR3 protein: CASSPYTGELFF
CDR3 DNA: TGTGCCAGCAGTCCCTACACCGGGGAGCTGTTTTTT

clone size: many
V gene: TRBV7-7
D gene: -
J gene: TRBJ2-5
CDR3 protein: CASSTRNIETQYF
CDR3 DNA: TGTGCTAGCAGCACCCGAAATATAGAGACCCAGTACTTC

clone size: -
V gene: TRBV7-9
D gene: -
J gene: TRBJ2-1
CDR3 protein: CASSSGSEQFF
CDR3 DNA: TGTGCCAGCAGCTCAGGGTCTGAGCAGTTCTTC

clone size: -
V gene: TRBV6-2/TRBV6-3
D gene: -
J gene: TRBJ2-7
CDR3 protein: CASSYFWNAEQYF
CDR3 DNA: TGTGCCAGCAGTTACTTTTGGAATGCCGAGCAGTACTTC

clone size: many
V gene: TRBV7-8
D gene: -
J gene: TRBJ2-2
CDR3 protein: CASSKAANTGELFF
CDR3 DNA: TGTGCCAGCTCTAAGGCAGCTAACACCGGGGAGCTGTTTTTT

clone size: few
V gene: TRBV18
D gene: TRBD1
J gene: TRBJ2-2
CDR3 protein: CASSPPSDRGRTGELFF
CDR3 DNA: TGTGCCAGCTCACCACCGTCGGACAGGGGGCGCACCGGGGAGCTGTTTTTT

clone size: many
V gene: TRBV28
D gene: TRBD2
J gene: TRBJ2-1
CDR3 protein: CASSPGGGRAYEQFF
CDR3 DNA: TGTGCCAGCAGTCCCGGGGGCGGGAGGGCCTATGAGCAGTTCTTC

clone size: many
V gene: TRBV6-6
D gene: -
J gene: TRBJ1-1
CDR3 protein: CASSQMNTEAFF
CDR3 DNA: TGTGCCAGCAGTCAGATGAACACTGAAGCTTTCTTT

clone size: few
V gene: TRBV11-2
D gene: -
J gene: TRBJ2-5
CDR3 protein: CASSAGVLETQYF
CDR3 DNA: TGTGCCAGCAGTGCAGGGGTCCTGGAGACCCAGTACTTC

clone size: many
V gene: TRBV24-1
D gene: -
J gene: TRBJ2-1
CDR3 protein: CATSHGGLSLDNEQFF
CDR3 DNA: TGTGCCACCAGCCACGGGGGGCTCAGCCTAGACAATGAGCAGTTCTTC